The entry below gives a single T cell receptor (beta chain) sequence along with its context. The target antigen is unknown. This sample was included in a study of T cell responses to AZD1222 COVID-19 vaccine. Study background: Second doses at about 4 or about 12 weeks were pooled.

V shed 9 bases, J shed 3 bases, and the junction held 12 bases outside the gene matches. The germline CDR1 and CDR2 sequences are MDHEN and SYDVKM. The CDR3 sequence is 15 residues long. Overall study results and limits: Sampling that yielded the repertoires occurred only after the peak T cell response. Most donors were white British and more were female, and clonal diversity was possibly underestimated. Regions 160-218 and 743-854 dominated among vaccine-associated CD4 TCRs spanning spike.

The repertoire was sequenced with immunoSEQ multiplex PCR; TCRdb's copy has only in-frame clones and lacks some. In the table there are tens of thousands of clones, roughly 82% of which are singletons. The rearrangement uses TRBV28 and TRBJ1-1; 8 bases are shared with TRBD1. The clonotype was recovered from an adult in good health. This specimen was peripheral blood, taken on day 0 of AZD1222 vaccination. The CDR3 coding sequence is TGTGCCAGTCGAGACATGACAGGGGCCGACACTGAAGCTTTCTTT. Its protein product is CASRDMTGADTEAFF.